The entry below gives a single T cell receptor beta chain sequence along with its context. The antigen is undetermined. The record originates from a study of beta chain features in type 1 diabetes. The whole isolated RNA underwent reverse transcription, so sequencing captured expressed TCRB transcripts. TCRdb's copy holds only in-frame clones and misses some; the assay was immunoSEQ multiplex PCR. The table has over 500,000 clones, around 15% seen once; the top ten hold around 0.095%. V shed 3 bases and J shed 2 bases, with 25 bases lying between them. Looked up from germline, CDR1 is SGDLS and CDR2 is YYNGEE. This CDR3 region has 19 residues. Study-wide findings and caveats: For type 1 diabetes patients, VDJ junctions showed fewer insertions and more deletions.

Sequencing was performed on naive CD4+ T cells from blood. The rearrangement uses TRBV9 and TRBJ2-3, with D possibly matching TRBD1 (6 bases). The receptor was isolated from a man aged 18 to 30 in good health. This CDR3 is CASSADWGHPKAATDTQYF. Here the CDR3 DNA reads TGTGCCAGCAGCGCAGACTGGGGACACCCTAAAGCGGCCACAGATACGCAGTATTTT.